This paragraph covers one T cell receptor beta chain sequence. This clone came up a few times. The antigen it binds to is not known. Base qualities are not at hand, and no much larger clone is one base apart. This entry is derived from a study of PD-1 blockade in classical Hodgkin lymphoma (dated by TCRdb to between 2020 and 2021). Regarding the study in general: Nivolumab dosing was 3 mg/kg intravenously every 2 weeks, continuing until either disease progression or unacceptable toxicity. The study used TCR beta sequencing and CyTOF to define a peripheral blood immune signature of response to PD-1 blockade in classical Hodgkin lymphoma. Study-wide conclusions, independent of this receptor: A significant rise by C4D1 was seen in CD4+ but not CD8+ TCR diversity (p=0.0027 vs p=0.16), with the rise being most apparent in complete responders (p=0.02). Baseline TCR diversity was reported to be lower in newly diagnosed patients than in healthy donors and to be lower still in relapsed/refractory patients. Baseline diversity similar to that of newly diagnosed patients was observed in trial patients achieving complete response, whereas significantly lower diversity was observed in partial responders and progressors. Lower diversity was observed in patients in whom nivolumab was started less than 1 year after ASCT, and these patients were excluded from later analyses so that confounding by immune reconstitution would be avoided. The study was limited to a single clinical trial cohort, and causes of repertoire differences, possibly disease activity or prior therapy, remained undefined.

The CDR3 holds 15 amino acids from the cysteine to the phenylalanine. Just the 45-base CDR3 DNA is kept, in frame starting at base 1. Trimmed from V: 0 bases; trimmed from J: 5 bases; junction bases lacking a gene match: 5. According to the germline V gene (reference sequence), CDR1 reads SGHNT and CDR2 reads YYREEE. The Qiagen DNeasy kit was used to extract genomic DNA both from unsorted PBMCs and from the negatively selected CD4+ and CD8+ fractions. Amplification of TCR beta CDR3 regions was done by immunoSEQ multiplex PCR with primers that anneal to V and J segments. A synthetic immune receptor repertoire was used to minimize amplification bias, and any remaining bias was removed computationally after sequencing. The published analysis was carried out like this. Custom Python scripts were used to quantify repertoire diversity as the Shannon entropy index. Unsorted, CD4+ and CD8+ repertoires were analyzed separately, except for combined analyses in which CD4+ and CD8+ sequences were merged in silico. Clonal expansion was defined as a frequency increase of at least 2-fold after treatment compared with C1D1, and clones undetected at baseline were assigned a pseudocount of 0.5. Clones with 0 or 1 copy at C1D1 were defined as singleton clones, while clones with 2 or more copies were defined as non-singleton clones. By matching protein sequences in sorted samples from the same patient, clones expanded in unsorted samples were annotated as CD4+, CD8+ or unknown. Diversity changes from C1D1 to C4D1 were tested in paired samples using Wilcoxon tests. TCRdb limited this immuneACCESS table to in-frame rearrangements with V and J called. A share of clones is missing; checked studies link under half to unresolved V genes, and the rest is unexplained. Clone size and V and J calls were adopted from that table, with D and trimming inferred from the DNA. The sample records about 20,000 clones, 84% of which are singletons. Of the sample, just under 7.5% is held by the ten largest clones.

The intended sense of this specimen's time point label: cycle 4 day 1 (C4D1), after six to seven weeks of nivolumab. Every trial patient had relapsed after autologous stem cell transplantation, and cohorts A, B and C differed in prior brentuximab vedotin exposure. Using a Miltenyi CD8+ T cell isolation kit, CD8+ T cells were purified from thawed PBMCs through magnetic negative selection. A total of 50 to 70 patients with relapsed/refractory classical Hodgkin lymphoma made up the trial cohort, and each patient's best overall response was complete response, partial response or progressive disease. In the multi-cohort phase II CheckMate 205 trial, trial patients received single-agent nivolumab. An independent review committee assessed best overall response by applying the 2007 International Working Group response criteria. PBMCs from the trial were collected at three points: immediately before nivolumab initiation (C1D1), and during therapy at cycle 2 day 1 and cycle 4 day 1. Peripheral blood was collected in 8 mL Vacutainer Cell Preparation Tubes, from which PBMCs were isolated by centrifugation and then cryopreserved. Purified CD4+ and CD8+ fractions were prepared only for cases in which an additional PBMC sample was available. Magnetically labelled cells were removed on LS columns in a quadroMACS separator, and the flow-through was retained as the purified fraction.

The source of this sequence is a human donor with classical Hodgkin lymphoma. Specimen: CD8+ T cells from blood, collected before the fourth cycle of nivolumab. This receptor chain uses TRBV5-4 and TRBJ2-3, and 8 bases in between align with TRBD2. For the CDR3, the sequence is CASSLASGRLDTQYF. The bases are TGTGCCAGCAGCTTGGCTAGCGGGCGGTTAGATACGCAGTATTTT.